This entry describes one T cell receptor beta chain. It lacks a known antigen. No quality values exist for individual bases; no much larger clone is one base distant. TCR cDNA was synthesized by 5'RACE template switching, through which a universal primer site and unique molecular identifiers were introduced. Priming of cDNA synthesis was performed from both the TCR alpha and TCR beta constant segments. Library amplification used two PCR steps, and the second PCR step added sample barcodes and sequencing adapters. Sequencing of the libraries was done on either Illumina HiSeq 2500 (2x100 bp) or NovaSeq (2x150 bp). Concerning the study's data processing: MIGEC was used to demultiplex reads and collapse the reads into UMI consensus sequences, and MiXCR was used for V(D)J alignment. Clonotypes responding to the vaccine were identified with edgeR on replicate PBMC samples, with the criteria of FDR below 0.01 and a log2 fold change above 5 up to day 15. CD4 or CD8 identity was assigned to each bulk clonotype according to whether the clonotype was present at higher abundance in the sequenced CD4 repertoire or the sequenced CD8 repertoire. TCRdb applied fastp at Q25 and MiXCR to the public reads, then kept only in-frame beta chains. Rows are combined by CDR3 protein, so each entry shows the most common genes and DNA. What appears here as the V and J calls and clone size reflects TCRdb's work, not the paper's. The sample table shows about 630,000 distinct CDR3 sequences, and roughly an eighth are seen once. The ten biggest clones cover 14% to 15% of the sample.

The treatment or condition label, as the study defines it: live attenuated yellow fever vaccine strain. At each blood-draw timepoint, two biological replicates of bulk PBMCs were collected. PBMCs were isolated from peripheral blood using a standard Ficoll-Paque protocol. TriZol was used to extract RNA from bulk PBMCs, CD4 and CD8 fractions, and dextramer-positive and dextramer-negative fractions. The data derive from a study of T cells after yellow fever vaccination (dated 2019 in TCRdb). Concerning the study at large: Libraries from fractions with low cell numbers were prepared with the SMART-Seq v4 Ultra Low Input RNA kit. To track T-cell clones before and after primary and booster YFV17D yellow fever vaccination, bulk TCR alpha and beta repertoires were sequenced longitudinally. Blood was drawn at multiple timepoints before and after primary and secondary immunization, with bulk PBMC replicates and cell subsets isolated. Two healthy male donors, one aged 18 to 30 and one aged 30 to 39 years, were included in the cohort. The paper as a whole reports these results and caveats: Only a couple of donors were included in the study, so the extent to which the findings can be generalized is limited. FACS-sorted repertoires could contain abundant contaminating clonotypes from the bulk population, so computational filtering was required. A small share of clonotypes was detected in both CD4 and CD8 compartments, with the overlap likely arising from convergent recombination. Most clones expanded after primary vaccination were re-detected after the booster (about 95% of CD4 and 88% of CD8), suggesting broad memory maintenance. Compared with the primary T-cell response, the secondary T-cell response was faster but weaker, reaching its peak on day 5 rather than on day 15.

The junction shows trimming of 5 bases on V and 2 bases on J, and the gene matches do not reach 10 bases of it. The CDR3 runs 17 amino acids, cysteine and phenylalanine included. Of all the DNA, just the CDR3 is kept, 51 bases in frame from base 1. CDR1 and CDR2 (DFQATT, SNEGSKA) derive from the germline V gene (reference sequence). This receptor was taken from a man younger than 45 who received the YFV17D yellow fever vaccine. Rearrangement joined TRBV20-1 to TRBJ2-3, with 13 bases in between that match TRBD2. Sample: PBMCs, taken on the day of the yellow fever booster vaccination. The DNA reads as follows: TGCAGTGCTGGAACTACCGGGACTAGCGGGAACACAGATACGCAGTATTTT. Its protein reads: CSAGTTGTSGNTDTQYF.